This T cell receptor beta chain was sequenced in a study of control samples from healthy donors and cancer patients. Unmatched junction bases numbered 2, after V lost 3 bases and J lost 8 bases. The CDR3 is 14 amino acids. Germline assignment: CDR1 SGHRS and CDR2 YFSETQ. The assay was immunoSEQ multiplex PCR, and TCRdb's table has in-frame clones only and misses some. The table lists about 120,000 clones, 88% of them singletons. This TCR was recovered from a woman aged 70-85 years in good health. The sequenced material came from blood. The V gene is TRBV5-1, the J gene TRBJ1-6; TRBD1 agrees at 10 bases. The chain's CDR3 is CASSYGQGDSPLHF. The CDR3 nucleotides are TGCGCCAGCAGCTACGGACAGGGGGATTCACCCCTCCACTTT.